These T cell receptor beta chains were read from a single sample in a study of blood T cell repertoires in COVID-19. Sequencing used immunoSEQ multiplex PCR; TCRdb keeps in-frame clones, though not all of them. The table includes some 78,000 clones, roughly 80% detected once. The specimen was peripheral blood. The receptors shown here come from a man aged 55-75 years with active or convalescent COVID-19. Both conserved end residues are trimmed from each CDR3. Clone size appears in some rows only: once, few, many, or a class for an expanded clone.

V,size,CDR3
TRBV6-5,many,ASKNNRDRGRGYT
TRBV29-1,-,SVSAEVGQPQH
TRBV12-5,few,ASGLVRGGGAAERPQH
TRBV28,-,ASRIDRAGEKLF
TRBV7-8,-,ASSLRPGGDTEAF
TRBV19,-,ASTHGQEWPQH
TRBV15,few,ATRASGPNTGELF
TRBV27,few,ASSLTWTVHSNQPQH
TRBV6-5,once,ASSYGTGGNQLF
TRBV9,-,ASSIQDSYSGNTIY
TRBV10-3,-,AISTGKDYGYT
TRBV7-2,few,ASSRTVAKNIQY
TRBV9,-,ASSVEGFSTDTQY
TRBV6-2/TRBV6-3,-,ASSYDRWGPGDTEAF
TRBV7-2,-,ASRKTSAAYEQY
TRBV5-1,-,ASSYDRNGWGSTDTQY
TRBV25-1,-,ASNFGTSGYNEQF
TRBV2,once,ASSERQGPQPQH
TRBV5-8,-,ASSSPGRAKNIQY
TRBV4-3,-,ASSRGGAWGTGELF
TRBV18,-,ASSQGQSYEQY
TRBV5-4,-,ASSQGLSTDTQY
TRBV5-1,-,ASSSTGGAGQPQH
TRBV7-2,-,ASSLYGNTEAF
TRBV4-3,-,ASSQDRGVRWPQH
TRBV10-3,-,AISDRDRGRNEKLF
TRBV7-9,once,AILTTSTGGYEQY
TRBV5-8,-,ASSKNRHYGYT
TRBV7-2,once,ASSFGQAYNEQF
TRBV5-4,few,ASSFRGGASNEQF
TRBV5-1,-,ASSLEDRPLSYEQY
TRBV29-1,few,SARGLFEQY
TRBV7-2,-,ASSTRLAGGLTDTQY
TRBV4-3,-,AQNRAIGGMNTGELF
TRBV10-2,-,ASTGDLYSPLH
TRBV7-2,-,ASSLAGQRGGQRHLNEQF
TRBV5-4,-,ASSPREGRDEQF